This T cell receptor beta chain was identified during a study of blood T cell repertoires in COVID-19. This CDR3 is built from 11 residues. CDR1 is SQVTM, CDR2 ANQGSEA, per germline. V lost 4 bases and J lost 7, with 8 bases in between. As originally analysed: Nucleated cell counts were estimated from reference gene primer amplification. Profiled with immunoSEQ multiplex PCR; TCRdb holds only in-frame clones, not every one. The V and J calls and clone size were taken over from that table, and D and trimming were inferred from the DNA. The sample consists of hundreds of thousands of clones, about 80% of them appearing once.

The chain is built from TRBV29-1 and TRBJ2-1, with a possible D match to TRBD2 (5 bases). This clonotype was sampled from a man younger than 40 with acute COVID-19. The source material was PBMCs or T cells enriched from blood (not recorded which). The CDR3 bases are TGCAGCGTTGCACGGACTAATGAGCAGTTCTTC. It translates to CSVARTNEQFF.